This T cell receptor (beta chain) was found in a study of beta chain features in type 1 diabetes. General observations from the study: The question of HLA type influencing TCRB rearrangement was one that remained unresolved here. Across all four CD4+ subsets, people with type 1 diabetes showed modestly shorter TCRB CDR3s.

Reverse transcribing all isolated RNA meant expressed TCRB transcripts were sequenced. Assay: immunoSEQ multiplex PCR; the TCRdb copy retains only in-frame clones and omits some. The sample yields over 150,000 clones, about 7.9% seen once. The sample holds a few counts of this clone. Its matching antigen is unknown. Per the germline V gene, CDR1 is SQVTM and CDR2 is ANQGSEA. The ends lost 7 bases at V and 3 bases at J; junction bases unmatched: 9. CDR3 length: 13 amino acids. This clonotype originated in a man aged 18 to 29 with type 1 diabetes. The sequenced material came from central memory CD4+ T cells from blood. The V call is TRBV29-1, the J call TRBJ2-7, with 7 bases identical to TRBD1. The CDR3 nucleotides are TGCAGCGCCATCCGGGACAGCAACTACGAGCAGTACTTC. It yields the protein CSAIRDSNYEQYF.